This entry features one T cell receptor beta chain sequence. Its antigen is currently unknown. The CDR3 loop spans 14 amino acids. Germline-derived CDR1 and CDR2 are GTSNPN and SVGIG (reference sequence). V was shortened by 3 bases and J by 0 bases, with 11 bases between the two germline ends. The data stem from a study of pediatric ulcerative colitis. Regarding the study as a whole: Compared with controls, ulcerative colitis showed greater blood-rectum clone sharing.

Sequenced by immunoSEQ multiplex PCR; TCRdb stores in-frame clones only, minus some. The sample holds tens of thousands of clones, more than 75% seen once. This clonotype originated in a boy younger than 18 who was a control in a study of pediatric ulcerative colitis. The rearrangement links TRBV30 to TRBJ1-2, with D unresolved. What was sequenced was blood. CDR3 sequence: CAWRGSGANYGYTF. In DNA, the CDR3 is TGTGCCTGGAGAGGTTCAGGAGCTAACTATGGCTACACCTTC.